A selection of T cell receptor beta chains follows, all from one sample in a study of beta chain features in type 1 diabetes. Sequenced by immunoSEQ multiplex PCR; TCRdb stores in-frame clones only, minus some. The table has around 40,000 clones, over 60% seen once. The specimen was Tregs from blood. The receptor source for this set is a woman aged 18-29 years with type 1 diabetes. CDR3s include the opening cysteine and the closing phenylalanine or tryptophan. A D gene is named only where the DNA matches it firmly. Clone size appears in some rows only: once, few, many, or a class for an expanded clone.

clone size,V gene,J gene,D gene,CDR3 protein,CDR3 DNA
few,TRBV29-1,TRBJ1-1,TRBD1,CSVGTVFAFF,TGCAGCGTGGGGACAGTTTTTGCTTTCTTT
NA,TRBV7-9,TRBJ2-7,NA,CASSFDSQRSYEQYF,TGTGCCAGCAGCTTTGACAGCCAAAGATCCTACGAGCAGTACTTC
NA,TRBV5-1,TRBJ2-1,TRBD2,CASSALAGGRGNEQFF,TGCGCCAGCAGCGCCCTAGCGGGAGGCCGGGGAAATGAGCAGTTCTTC
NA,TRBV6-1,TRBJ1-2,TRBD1,CASSANQGGDGYTF,TGTGCCAGCAGTGCCAACCAGGGGGGTGATGGCTACACCTTC
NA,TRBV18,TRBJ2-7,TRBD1,CASSQGGTGIPYEQYF,TGTGCCAGCTCTCAAGGTGGGACAGGGATTCCCTACGAGCAGTACTTC
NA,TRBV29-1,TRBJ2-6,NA,CSVGGRSSGANVLTF,TGCAGCGTTGGGGGCAGGAGCTCTGGGGCCAACGTCCTGACTTTC
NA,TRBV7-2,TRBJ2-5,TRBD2,CASSRSGANGAQYF,TGTGCCAGCAGTCGTAGCGGGGCTAACGGGGCCCAGTACTTC
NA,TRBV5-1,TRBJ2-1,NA,CASSLVPGNEQFF,TGCGCCAGCAGCTTGGTCCCAGGCAATGAGCAGTTCTTC
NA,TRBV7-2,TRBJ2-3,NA,CASSLVRGFTDTQYF,TGTGCCAGCAGCTTAGTAAGGGGGTTCACAGATACGCAGTATTTT
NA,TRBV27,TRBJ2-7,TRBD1,CASSLYRGPFYEQYF,TGTGCCAGCAGTCTATACAGGGGCCCCTTCTACGAGCAGTACTTC
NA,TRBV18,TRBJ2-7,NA,CASSDSLVYEQYF,TGTGCCAGCTCGGACAGTTTAGTCTACGAGCAGTACTTC
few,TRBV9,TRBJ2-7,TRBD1,CASSVDPGTVLNEQYF,TGTGCCAGCAGCGTCGACCCGGGGACAGTTTTGAACGAGCAGTACTTC
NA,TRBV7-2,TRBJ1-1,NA,CASSLRLNTEAFF,TGTGCCAGCAGCTTACGTTTGAACACTGAAGCTTTCTTT
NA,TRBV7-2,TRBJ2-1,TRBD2,CASSYGLAGNEQFF,TGTGCCAGCAGCTATGGGTTAGCGGGCAATGAGCAGTTCTTC
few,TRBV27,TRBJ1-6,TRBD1,CASSFDRANSPLHF,TGTGCCAGCAGTTTCGACAGGGCGAATTCACCCCTCCACTTT
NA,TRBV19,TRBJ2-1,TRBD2,CASSIRAGGRNEQFF,TGTGCCAGTAGTATACGAGCGGGGGGGCGGAATGAGCAGTTCTTC
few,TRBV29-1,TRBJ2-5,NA,CSVGQMSKTQYF,TGCAGCGTTGGGCAAATGTCGAAGACCCAGTACTTC
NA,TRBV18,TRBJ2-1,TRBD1,CASSPIQGAYNEQFF,TGTGCCAGCTCACCAATTCAGGGGGCCTACAATGAGCAGTTCTTC
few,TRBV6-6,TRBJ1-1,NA,CASSYSTRVNTEAFF,TGTGCCAGCAGTTACTCGACTAGGGTGAACACTGAAGCTTTCTTT
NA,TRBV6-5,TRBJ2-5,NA,CASSYSIQLGGETQYF,TGTGCCAGCAGTTACTCCATACAGCTGGGAGGAGAGACCCAGTACTTC
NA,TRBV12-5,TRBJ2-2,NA,CASGLLTGELFF,TGTGCTAGTGGTTTGCTTACCGGGGAGCTGTTTTTT
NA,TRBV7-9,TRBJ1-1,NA,CASSLGPGLNAEAFF,TGTGCCAGCAGCTTAGGGCCTGGACTGAACGCTGAAGCTTTCTTT
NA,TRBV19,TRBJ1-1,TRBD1,CASRTTGGNTEAFF,TGTGCCAGTAGGACGACAGGGGGCAACACTGAAGCTTTCTTT
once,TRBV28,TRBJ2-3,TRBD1,CASTQGDTQYF,TGTGCCAGCACACAGGGGGATACGCAGTATTTT